The sequence of this T cell receptor (beta chain) was determined in a study of blood T cell repertoires in COVID-19. This CDR3 is built from 13 residues. Germline V gives CDR1 KGHSH, CDR2 LQKENI. V was cut by 0 bases and J by 8 bases, with 9 bases left in between. Clones were read by immunoSEQ multiplex PCR, and TCRdb kept only the in-frame ones, dropping some. The sample comprises about 62,000 clones, 80% to 95% of which are singletons, and 5.5% to 6.5% rests with the top ten. Material for sequencing was peripheral blood. The rearrangement joins TRBV18 to TRBJ2-3; D gene unclear. This receptor was taken from a human donor in a cohort sampled during active COVID-19. The CDR3 region has the DNA TGTGCCAGCTCACCACCTTCATTCGGTACGCAGTATTTT. It translates to CASSPPSFGTQYF.